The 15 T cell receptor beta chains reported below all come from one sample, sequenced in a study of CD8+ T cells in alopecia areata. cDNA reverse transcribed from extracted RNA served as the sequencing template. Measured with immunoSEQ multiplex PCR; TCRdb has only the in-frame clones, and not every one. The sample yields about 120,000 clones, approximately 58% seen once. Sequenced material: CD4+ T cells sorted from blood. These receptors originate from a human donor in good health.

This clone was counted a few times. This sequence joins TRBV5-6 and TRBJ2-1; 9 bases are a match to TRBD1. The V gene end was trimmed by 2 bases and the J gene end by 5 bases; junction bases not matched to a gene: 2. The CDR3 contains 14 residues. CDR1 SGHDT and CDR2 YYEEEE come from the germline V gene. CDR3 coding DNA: TGTGCCAGCAGCTTAAGGGACAGGGACAATGAGCAGTTCTTC. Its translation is CASSLRDRDNEQFF.

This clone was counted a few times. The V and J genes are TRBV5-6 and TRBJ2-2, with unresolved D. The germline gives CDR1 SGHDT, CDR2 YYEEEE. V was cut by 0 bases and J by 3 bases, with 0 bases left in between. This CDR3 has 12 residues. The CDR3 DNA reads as TGTGCCAGCAGCTTGGACACCGGGGAGCTGTTTTTT. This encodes CASSLDTGELFF.

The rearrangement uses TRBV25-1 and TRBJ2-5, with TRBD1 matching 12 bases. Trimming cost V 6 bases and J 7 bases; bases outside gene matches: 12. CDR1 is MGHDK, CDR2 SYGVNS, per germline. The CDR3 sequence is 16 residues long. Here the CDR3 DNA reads TGTGCCAGCAGCCGCCAGGGACAGGGGGCGCAGGTGACCCAGTACTTC. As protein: CASSRQGQGAQVTQYF.

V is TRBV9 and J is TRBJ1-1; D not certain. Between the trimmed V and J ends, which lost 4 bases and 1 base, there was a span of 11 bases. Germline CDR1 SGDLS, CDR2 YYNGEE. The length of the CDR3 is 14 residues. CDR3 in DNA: TGTGCCAGCAGCCTTCGACGGGAGAACACTGAAGCTTTCTTT. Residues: CASSLRRENTEAFF.

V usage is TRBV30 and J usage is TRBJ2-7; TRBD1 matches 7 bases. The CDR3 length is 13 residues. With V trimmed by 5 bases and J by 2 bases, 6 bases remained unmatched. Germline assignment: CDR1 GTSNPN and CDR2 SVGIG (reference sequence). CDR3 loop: CAWETGRAYEQYF. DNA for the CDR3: TGTGCCTGGGAGACAGGGCGGGCCTACGAGCAGTACTTC.

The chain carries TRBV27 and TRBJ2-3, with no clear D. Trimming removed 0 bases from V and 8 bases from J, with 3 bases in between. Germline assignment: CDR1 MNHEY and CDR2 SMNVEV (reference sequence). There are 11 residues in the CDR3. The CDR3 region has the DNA TGTGCCAGCAGTTTATCGGGTACGCAGTATTTT. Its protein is CASSLSGTQYF.

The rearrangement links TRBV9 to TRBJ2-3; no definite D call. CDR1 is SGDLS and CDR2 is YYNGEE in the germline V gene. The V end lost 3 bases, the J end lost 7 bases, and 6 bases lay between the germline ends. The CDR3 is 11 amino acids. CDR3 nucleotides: TGTGCCAGCAGCGCTAGAAATACGCAGTATTTT. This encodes CASSARNTQYF. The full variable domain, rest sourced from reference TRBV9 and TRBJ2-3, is DSGVTQTPKHLITATGQRVTLRCSPRSGDLSVYWYQQSLDQGLQFLIQYYNGEERAKGNILERFSAQQFPDLHSELNLSSLELGDSALYFCASSARNTQYFGPGTRLTVL.

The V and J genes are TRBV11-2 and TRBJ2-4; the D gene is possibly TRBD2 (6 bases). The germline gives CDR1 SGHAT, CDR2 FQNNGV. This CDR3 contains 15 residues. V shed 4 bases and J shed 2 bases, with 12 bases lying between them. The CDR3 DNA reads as TGTGCCAGCAGCTCGACCGGGACTCCCAAAAACATTCAGTACTTC. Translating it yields CASSSTGTPKNIQYF.

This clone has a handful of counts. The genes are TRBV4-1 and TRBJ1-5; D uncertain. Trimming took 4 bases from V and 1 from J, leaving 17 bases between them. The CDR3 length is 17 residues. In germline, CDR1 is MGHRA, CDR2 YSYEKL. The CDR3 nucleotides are TGCGCCAGCAGCCGACACGGTCAAGAGGGCAGCAATCAGCCCCAGCATTTT. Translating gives CASSRHGQEGSNQPQHF.

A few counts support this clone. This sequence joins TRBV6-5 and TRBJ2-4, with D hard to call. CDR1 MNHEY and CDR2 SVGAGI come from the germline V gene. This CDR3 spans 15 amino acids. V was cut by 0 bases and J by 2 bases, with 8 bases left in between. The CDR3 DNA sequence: TGTGCCAGCAGTTACTCGTCCCATACCAAAAACATTCAGTACTTC. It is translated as CASSYSSHTKNIQYF.

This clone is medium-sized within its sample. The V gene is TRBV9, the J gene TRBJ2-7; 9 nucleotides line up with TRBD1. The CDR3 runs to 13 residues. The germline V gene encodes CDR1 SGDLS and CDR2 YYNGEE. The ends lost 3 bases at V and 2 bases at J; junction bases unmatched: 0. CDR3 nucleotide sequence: TGTGCCAGCAGCGGACAGGGGGCCTACGAGCAGTACTTC. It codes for CASSGQGAYEQYF.

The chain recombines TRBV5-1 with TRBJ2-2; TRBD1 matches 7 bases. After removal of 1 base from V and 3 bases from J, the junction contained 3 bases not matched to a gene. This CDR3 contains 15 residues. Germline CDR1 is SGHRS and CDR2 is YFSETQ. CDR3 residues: CASSLSGTDTGELFF. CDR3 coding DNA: TGCGCCAGCAGCTTGTCCGGGACAGACACCGGGGAGCTGTTTTTT.

The CDR3 sequence: CASSLYGQAEQFF. CDR3 nucleotides: TGCGCCAGCAGCTTATATGGACAGGCTGAGCAGTTCTTC. The chain recombines TRBV5-1 with TRBJ2-1, with 7 bases aligning to TRBD1. The CDR3 contains 13 residues. V shed 2 bases, J shed 9 bases, and the junction held 5 bases outside the gene matches. Germline V gives CDR1 SGHRS, CDR2 YFSETQ.

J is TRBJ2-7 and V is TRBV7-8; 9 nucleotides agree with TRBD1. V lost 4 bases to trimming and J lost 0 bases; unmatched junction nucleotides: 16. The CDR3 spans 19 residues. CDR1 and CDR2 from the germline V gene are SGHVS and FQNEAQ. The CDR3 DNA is TGTGCCAGCAGCTCAACAGTCCCGGGACAGGGTTGGAGCTCCTACGAGCAGTACTTC. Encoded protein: CASSSTVPGQGWSSYEQYF.

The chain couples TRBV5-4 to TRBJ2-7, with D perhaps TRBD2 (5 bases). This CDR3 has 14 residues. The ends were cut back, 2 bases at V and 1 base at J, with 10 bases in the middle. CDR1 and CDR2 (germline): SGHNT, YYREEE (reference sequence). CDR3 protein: CASSFVSGSYEQYF. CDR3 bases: TGTGCCAGCAGCTTTGTGAGCGGATCCTACGAGCAGTACTTC.